This T cell receptor (beta chain) comes out of a study of OX40 agonist ivuxolimab in advanced cancers. Sequenced by immunoSEQ multiplex PCR; TCRdb stores in-frame clones only, minus some. The data show tens of thousands of clones, around 92% seen once. This clonotype originated in an adult with an advanced solid tumor such as melanoma, head and neck, liver or kidney cancer. The source was CD4+ or CD8+ T cells sorted from blood, collected in a trial of the OX40 agonist ivuxolimab.

CDR3 nucleotides: TGTGCCAGCAGCTTAAGGGCAGATAGCAATCAGCCCCAGCATTTT. This sequence encodes CASSLRADSNQPQHF. The chain combines TRBV7-9 with TRBJ1-5; D ambiguous. The length of the CDR3 is 15 residues. Germline CDR1 reads SEHNR; CDR2 reads FQNEAQ (reference sequence). V dropped 2 bases and J dropped 0 bases, with 8 bases sitting between them.